This TCR beta chain was profiled in a study of technical replicates of blood from a handful of donors. TCRdb's table, derived via immunoSEQ multiplex PCR, lists solely in-frame clones and lacks some. Here the sample spans roughly 70,000 clones, over 85% being singletons. Between the trimmed V and J ends, which lost 5 bases and 5 bases, there was a span of 15 bases. This CDR3 is 14 amino acids long. Per germline, CDR1 MNHEY and CDR2 SMNVEV (reference sequence). The rearrangement joins TRBV27 to TRBJ1-1; D gene uncertain. The sequence was collected from a human donor in good health. Material for sequencing was T cells isolated from PBMCs. The CDR3 bases are TGTGCCAGCAGTAGAGGCGCCGGCGTGACTGAAGCTTTCTTT. This encodes CASSRGAGVTEAFF.